A selection of T cell receptor beta chains follows, all from one sample in a study of blood T cell repertoires in COVID-19. TCRdb keeps only in-frame clones here, not all; method: immunoSEQ multiplex PCR. The table shows roughly 45,000 clones, with over 65% occurring only once. Material for sequencing was peripheral blood. The receptors here all came from a woman aged 55-69 years with acute or convalescent COVID-19. Both conserved end residues are part of each CDR3. D genes are given only for firm matches. Size is omitted from some rows. Given values are once, few, many or a class for expanded clones.

abundance	j_gene	len	v_gene	d_gene	CDR3nt	CDR3aa
.	TRBJ2-1	15	TRBV7-2	TRBD1	TGTGCCAGCAGCTTATATGGACAGGGAGTCAATGAGCAGTTCTTC	CASSLYGQGVNEQFF
.	TRBJ1-1	13	TRBV19	.	TGTGCCAGTAGTATTGAACAGAACACTGAAGCTTTCTTT	CASSIEQNTEAFF
few	TRBJ1-4	13	TRBV6-5	.	TGTGCCATCGAAGGGGGAACTAATGAAAAACTGTTTTTT	CAIEGGTNEKLFF
.	TRBJ2-5	18	TRBV5-1	TRBD2	TGCGCCAGCAGCTTGGGAGTCGAGCGGGGGCGATATCAAGAGACCCAGTACTTC	CASSLGVERGRYQETQYF
.	TRBJ2-1	18	TRBV7-8	.	TGTGCCAGCAGCTTACGCCTTGGGCGGGAGAGGGGGTACAATGAGCAGTTCTTC	CASSLRLGRERGYNEQFF
.	TRBJ2-3	17	TRBV3-1/TRBV3-2	TRBD1	TGTGCCAGCAGCCAAGATCGAAGGACAGGGTTGATAGGTACGCAGTATTTT	CASSQDRRTGLIGTQYF
.	TRBJ2-3	15	TRBV7-3	.	TGTGCCAGCAGCCCTGGAAGGGGAAACACAGATACGCAGTATTTT	CASSPGRGNTDTQYF
.	TRBJ1-5	14	TRBV19	.	TGTGCCAGTAGTTCCTCGACAGGCGGTATTCATGAGCATTTT	CASSSSTGGIHEHF
.	TRBJ2-3	16	TRBV11-3	.	TGTGCCAGCAGCTTAGGGGAGACGGCTAGCACAGATACGCAGTATTTT	CASSLGETASTDTQYF
.	TRBJ2-1	14	TRBV2	TRBD1	TGTGCCAGCTCGTGGACAGGGGTGATCGGTGAGCAGTTCTTC	CASSWTGVIGEQFF
.	TRBJ1-5	15	TRBV19	TRBD1	TGTGCCAGTCTCCTGGGGGGACAGGGCAATCAGCCCCAGCATTTT	CASLLGGQGNQPQHF
.	TRBJ1-2	14	TRBV9	TRBD1	TGTGCCAGCAGCGGGACAGGGGTAAACTATGGCTACACCTTC	CASSGTGVNYGYTF
.	TRBJ2-3	17	TRBV5-1	TRBD2	TGCGCCAGCAGCTCGGGACTAGCGGGGGGGCCTACAGATACGCAGTATTTT	CASSSGLAGGPTDTQYF
once	TRBJ2-1	15	TRBV4-2	TRBD2	TGTGCCAGCAGCCAAGCTAGCGGGGCTTACAATGAGCAGTTCTTC	CASSQASGAYNEQFF
.	TRBJ1-5	14	TRBV6-6	.	TGTGCCAGCAGTTACGGCCTGTCCAATCAGCCCCAGCATTTT	CASSYGLSNQPQHF
.	TRBJ2-6	16	TRBV6-5	.	TGTGCCAGCAGTTGGCGGACAGAAATTGGGGCCAACGTCCTGACTTTC	CASSWRTEIGANVLTF
.	TRBJ2-6	16	TRBV6-4	.	TGTGCCAGCAGTGACTCGGAGGGCTCTGGGGCCAACGTCCTGACTTTC	CASSDSEGSGANVLTF
.	TRBJ1-2	15	TRBV5-1	TRBD1	TGCGCCAGCAGCTGGGGACAGGGGAGGAACTATGGCTACACCTTC	CASSWGQGRNYGYTF
.	TRBJ2-1	15	TRBV5-1	.	TGCGCCAGCAGCGCTGGGACATCCACAGGCAATGAGCAGTTCTTC	CASSAGTSTGNEQFF
.	TRBJ2-5	14	TRBV7-8	.	TGTGCCAGCAGCTTAGGTCGGGTGTTGGAGACCCAGTACTTC	CASSLGRVLETQYF
.	TRBJ2-2	13	TRBV27	TRBD2	TGTGCCACCAGCATCCAGCGGGGCGGGGAGCTGTTTTTT	CATSIQRGGELFF
.	TRBJ1-5	16	TRBV24-1	TRBD1	TGTGCCACCAGTGATTTGCGGGACAGGGGGAGTCAGCCCCAGCATTTT	CATSDLRDRGSQPQHF
.	TRBJ1-2	16	TRBV9	TRBD1	TGTGCCAGCAGCGCGAGGACAGGTGGATCTAACTATGGCTACACCTTC	CASSARTGGSNYGYTF
.	TRBJ2-2	17	TRBV19	.	TGTGCCAGTAGTATTAGGGGTCGGGCGGGGTCGGCCGGGGAGCTGTTTTTT	CASSIRGRAGSAGELFF
.	TRBJ2-3	13	TRBV11-2	.	TGTGCCAGCAGCTCCGTTACTAGTGATACGCAGTATTTT	CASSSVTSDTQYF
few	TRBJ1-1	14	TRBV24-1	.	TGTGCCGCCTTCCACAGGGTCATGAACACTGAAGCTTTCTTT	CAAFHRVMNTEAFF
once	TRBJ1-6	15	TRBV7-8	TRBD1	TGTGCCAGCAGCTTAGAGACAGGGAGTAATTCACCCCTCCACTTT	CASSLETGSNSPLHF
.	TRBJ2-3	16	TRBV7-2	TRBD2	TGTGCCAGCAGCCTAAGGACTAGCGGGAGCGCAGATACGCAGTATTTT	CASSLRTSGSADTQYF
.	TRBJ2-1	14	TRBV4-1	.	TGCGCCAGCAGCCACTCAACGGGGTACAATGAGCAGTTCTTC	CASSHSTGYNEQFF
.	TRBJ2-5	15	TRBV6-5	TRBD2	TGTGCCAGCAGTTACGCGCTAGCGGGAGCAGAGACCCAGTACTTC	CASSYALAGAETQYF
few	TRBJ2-7	15	TRBV7-8	.	TGTGCCAGCAGCTTAGACAGCGGGCAAACCTACGAGCAGTACTTC	CASSLDSGQTYEQYF
.	TRBJ2-7	12	TRBV29-1	.	TGCAGCGCGGGTCTTCGTTCCTACGAGCAGTACTTC	CSAGLRSYEQYF
.	TRBJ1-1	15	TRBV9	.	TGTGCCAGCAGCAGCGGTTACAGGGAGGGGACTGAAGCTTTCTTT	CASSSGYREGTEAFF
.	TRBJ1-3	15	TRBV9	.	TGTGCCAGCAGCGCAGATTCCACAGGGTCGGACACCATATATTTT	CASSADSTGSDTIYF
.	TRBJ1-1	16	TRBV4-3	TRBD1	TGCGCCAGCAGCCAGGATACAGGGGGTACGGTCACTGAAGCTTTCTTT	CASSQDTGGTVTEAFF
.	TRBJ2-3	19	TRBV15	TRBD2	TGTGCCACCAGCAGAGATTCCGGACTAGCGGGAGGGATCACAGATACGCAGTATTTT	CATSRDSGLAGGITDTQYF
.	TRBJ1-1	13	TRBV3-1/TRBV3-2	TRBD1	TGTGCCAGCAGCCAAAGGGACAGGGGTGAAGCTTTCTTT	CASSQRDRGEAFF
once	TRBJ1-5	15	TRBV18	TRBD1	TGTGCCAGCTCCTCGACCGGGACAGGCAATCAGCCCCAGCATTTT	CASSSTGTGNQPQHF
.	TRBJ2-5	13	TRBV20-1	TRBD2	TGCAGTGCTAGTACTAGCGGGAAAGAGACCCAGTACTTC	CSASTSGKETQYF
.	TRBJ1-4	15	TRBV4-2	.	TGTGCCAGCAGCCAAGATCGGGGTTTAGATGAAAAACTGTTTTTT	CASSQDRGLDEKLFF
once	TRBJ1-2	14	TRBV6-2/TRBV6-3	.	TGTGCCAGCAGTTTGATGCAGGGGAAGGGCGGCTACACCTTC	CASSLMQGKGGYTF
.	TRBJ2-1	13	TRBV19	TRBD2	TGTGCCAGTAGTATTTCCTTTTCTAGCGGGGAGTTCTTC	CASSISFSSGEFF
.	TRBJ1-3	13	TRBV2	.	TGTGCCAGCAGGGGGGCCGCTGGAAACACCATATATTTT	CASRGAAGNTIYF
.	TRBJ2-1	17	TRBV27	TRBD2	TGTGCCAGCAGTCCCCGGACTAGCGGGACGATCTACAATGAGCAGTTCTTC	CASSPRTSGTIYNEQFF
few	TRBJ2-1	17	TRBV6-1	TRBD2	TGTGCCAGCAGTGAACTAGCGGGGGTGAACTCCTACAATGAGCAGTTCTTC	CASSELAGVNSYNEQFF
.	TRBJ1-1	11	TRBV29-1	TRBD1	TGTGACAGGGTGGGGTACACTGAAGCTTTCTTT	CDRVGYTEAFF
once	TRBJ2-1	16	TRBV29-1	TRBD2	TGCAGCGTTACCGGACTAGCGGGCAAGCGCTACAATGAGCAGTTCTTC	CSVTGLAGKRYNEQFF
.	TRBJ1-2	13	TRBV29-1	TRBD1	TGCAGCGTTGAGTTAGGGGGCGCAAGCGGCTACACCTTC	CSVELGGASGYTF
.	TRBJ2-5	13	TRBV7-8	.	TGTGCCAGCAGCCCACCGGTCGTGGAGACCCAGTACTTC	CASSPPVVETQYF
once	TRBJ2-4	15	TRBV5-1	.	TGCGCCAGCAGCTCCGGACAGTCCTTAGGGGACATTCAGTACTTC	CASSSGQSLGDIQYF
.	TRBJ2-1	14	TRBV9	TRBD2	TGTGCCAGCAGCGAGGGGCTAGCGGGGGTGGAGCAGTTCTTC	CASSEGLAGVEQFF
.	TRBJ2-5	13	TRBV15	TRBD2	TGTGCCACCAGGGTCGGGGGGATGGAGACCCAGTACTTC	CATRVGGMETQYF